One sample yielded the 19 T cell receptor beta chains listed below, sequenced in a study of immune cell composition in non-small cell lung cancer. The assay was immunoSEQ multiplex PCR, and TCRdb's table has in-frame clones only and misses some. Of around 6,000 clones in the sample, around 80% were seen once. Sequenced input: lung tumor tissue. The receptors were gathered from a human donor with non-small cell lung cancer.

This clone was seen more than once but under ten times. CDR3 sequence (DNA): TGTGCCAGCAGTACAGGGGGACGGGTCACCGGGGAGCTGTTTTTT. Its translation is CASSTGGRVTGELFF. V usage is TRBV6-5 and J usage is TRBJ2-2, with TRBD1 identical over 8 bases. V shed 5 bases and J 4 bases; nucleotides not matched to a gene: 6. The CDR3 extends over 15 amino acids. The V gene's germline CDR1 is MNHEY and CDR2 SVGAGI.

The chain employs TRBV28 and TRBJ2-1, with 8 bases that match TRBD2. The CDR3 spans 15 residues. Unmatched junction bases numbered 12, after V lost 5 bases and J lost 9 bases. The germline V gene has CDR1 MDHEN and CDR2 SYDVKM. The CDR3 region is CASSRDSLAGGEQFF. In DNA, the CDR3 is TGTGCCAGCAGTCGGGACTCGCTCGCGGGAGGTGAGCAGTTCTTC.

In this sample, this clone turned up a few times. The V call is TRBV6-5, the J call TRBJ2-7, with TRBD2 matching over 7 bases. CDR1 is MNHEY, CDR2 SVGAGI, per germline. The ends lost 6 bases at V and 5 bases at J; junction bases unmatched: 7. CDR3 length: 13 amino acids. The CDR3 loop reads CASSSTSRDEQYF. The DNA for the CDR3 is TGTGCCAGCAGCTCGACTAGCAGAGACGAGCAGTACTTC.

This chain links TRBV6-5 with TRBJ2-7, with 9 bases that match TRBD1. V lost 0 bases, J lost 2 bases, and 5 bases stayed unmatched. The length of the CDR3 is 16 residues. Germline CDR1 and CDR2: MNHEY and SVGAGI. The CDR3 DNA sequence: TGTGCCAGCAGTTACTCCGGGACAGGGAAGCCCTACGAGCAGTACTTC. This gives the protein CASSYSGTGKPYEQYF.

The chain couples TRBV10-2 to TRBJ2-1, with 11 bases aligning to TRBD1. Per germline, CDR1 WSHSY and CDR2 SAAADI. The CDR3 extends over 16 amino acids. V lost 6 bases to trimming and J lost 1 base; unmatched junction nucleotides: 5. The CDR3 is CASRAGTGGSYNEQFF. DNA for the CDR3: TGCGCCAGCAGAGCCGGGACAGGGGGGTCCTACAATGAGCAGTTCTTC.

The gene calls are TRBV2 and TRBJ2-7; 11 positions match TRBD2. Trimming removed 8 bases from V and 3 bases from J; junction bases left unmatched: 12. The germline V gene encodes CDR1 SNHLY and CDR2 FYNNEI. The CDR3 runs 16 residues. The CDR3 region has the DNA TGTGCCAGCGTCCACTCCCGGACTAGCGGGTACTACGAGCAGTACTTC. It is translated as CASVHSRTSGYYEQYF.

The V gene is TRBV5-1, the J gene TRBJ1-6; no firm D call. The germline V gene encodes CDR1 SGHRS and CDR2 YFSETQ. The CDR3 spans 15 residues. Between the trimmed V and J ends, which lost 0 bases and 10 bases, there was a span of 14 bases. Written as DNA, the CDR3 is TGCGCCAGCAGCTTGGGTGACGCAGGAAGATCACCCCTCCACTTT. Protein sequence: CASSLGDAGRSPLHF.

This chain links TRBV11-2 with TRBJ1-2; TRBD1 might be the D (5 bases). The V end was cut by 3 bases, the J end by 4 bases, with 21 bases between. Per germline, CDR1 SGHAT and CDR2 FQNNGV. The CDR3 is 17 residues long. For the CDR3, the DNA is TGTGCCAGCAGCTTGGTGGGGGGGGGTACAGGAGGCTATGGCTACACCTTC. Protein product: CASSLVGGGTGGYGYTF.

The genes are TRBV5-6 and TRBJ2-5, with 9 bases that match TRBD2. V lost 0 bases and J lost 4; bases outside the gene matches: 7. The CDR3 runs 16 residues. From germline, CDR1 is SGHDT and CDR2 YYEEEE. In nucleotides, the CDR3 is TGTGCCAGCAGCTTGGGAACTAGCGGGTTTGGAGAGACCCAGTACTTC. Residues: CASSLGTSGFGETQYF.

DNA for the CDR3: TGTGCCAGCAGCGAATGGGACAGGGGCGCAGACGAGCAGTACTTC. Its translation: CASSEWDRGADEQYF. The chain joins TRBV2 to TRBJ2-7; 10 positions agree with TRBD1. The CDR3 has 15 residues. J lost 5 bases, V lost 6 bases, and 10 bases had no gene match. Germline-derived CDR1 and CDR2 are SNHLY and FYNNEI.

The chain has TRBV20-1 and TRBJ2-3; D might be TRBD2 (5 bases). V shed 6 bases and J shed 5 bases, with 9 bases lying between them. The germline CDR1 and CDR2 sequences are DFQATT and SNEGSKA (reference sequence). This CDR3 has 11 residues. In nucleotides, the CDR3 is TGCAGTGCACGGAGGTTAGATACGCAGTATTTT. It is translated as CSARRLDTQYF.

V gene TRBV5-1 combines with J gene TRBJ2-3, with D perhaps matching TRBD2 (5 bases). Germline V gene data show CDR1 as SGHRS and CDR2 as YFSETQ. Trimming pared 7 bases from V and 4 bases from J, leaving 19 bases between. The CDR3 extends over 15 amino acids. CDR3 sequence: CASSVTGFGADTQYF. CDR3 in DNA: TGCGCCAGCTCCGTGACGGGATTTGGGGCAGATACGCAGTATTTT.

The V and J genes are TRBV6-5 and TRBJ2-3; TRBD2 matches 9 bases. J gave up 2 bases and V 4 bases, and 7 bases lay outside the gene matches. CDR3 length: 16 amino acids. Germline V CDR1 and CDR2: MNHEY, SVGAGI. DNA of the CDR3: TGTGCCAGCAGTTCCGGAGCGGGGGGACTCACAGATACGCAGTATTTT. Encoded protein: CASSSGAGGLTDTQYF.

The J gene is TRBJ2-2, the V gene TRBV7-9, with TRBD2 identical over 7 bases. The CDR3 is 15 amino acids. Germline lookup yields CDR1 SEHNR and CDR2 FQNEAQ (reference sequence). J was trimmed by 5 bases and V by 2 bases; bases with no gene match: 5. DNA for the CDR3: TGTGCCAGCAGCTTAAGGGACTACGGGACCGGGGAGCTGTTTTTT. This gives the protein CASSLRDYGTGELFF.

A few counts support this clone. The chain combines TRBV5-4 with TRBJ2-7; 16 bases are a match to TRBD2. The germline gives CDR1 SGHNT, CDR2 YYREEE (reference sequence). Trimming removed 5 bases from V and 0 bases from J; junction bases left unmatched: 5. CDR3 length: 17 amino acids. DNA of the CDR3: TGTGCCAGCAGGAGGGGACTAGCGGGGGGGAGCTCCTACGAGCAGTACTTC. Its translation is CASRRGLAGGSSYEQYF.

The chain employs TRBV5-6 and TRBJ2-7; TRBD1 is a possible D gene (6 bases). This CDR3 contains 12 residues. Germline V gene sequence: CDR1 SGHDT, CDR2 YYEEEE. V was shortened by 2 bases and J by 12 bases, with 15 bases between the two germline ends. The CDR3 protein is CASSLLHQGTYF. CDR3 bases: TGTGCCAGCAGCTTACTTCACCAGGGGACGTACTTC.

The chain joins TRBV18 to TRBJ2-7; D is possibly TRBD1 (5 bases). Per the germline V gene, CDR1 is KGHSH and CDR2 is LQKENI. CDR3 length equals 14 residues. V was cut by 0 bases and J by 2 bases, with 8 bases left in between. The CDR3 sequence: CASSPPGRAYEQYF. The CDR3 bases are TGTGCCAGCTCACCACCCGGCAGGGCCTACGAGCAGTACTTC.

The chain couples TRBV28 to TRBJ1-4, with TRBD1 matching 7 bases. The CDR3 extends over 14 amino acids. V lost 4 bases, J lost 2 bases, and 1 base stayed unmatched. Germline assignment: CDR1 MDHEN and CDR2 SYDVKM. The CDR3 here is CASSSQGTNEKLFF. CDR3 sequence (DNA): TGTGCCAGCAGTTCACAGGGGACTAATGAAAAACTGTTTTTT.

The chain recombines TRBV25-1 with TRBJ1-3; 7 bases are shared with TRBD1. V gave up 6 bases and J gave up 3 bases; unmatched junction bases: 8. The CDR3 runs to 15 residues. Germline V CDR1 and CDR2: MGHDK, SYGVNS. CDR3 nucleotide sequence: TGTGCCAGCAGCCTCAAGGGGGCGTATGGAAACACCATATATTTT. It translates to CASSLKGAYGNTIYF.